This TCR beta chain originates from a study of blood T cell repertoires in COVID-19 (dated by TCRdb to the early 2020s). In terms of the full investigation: Collaborator samples came from the United States, Italy and Spain and covered acute and convalescent phases of COVID-19. A de-identified subject ID, COVID-19 status, age in years and sex were almost always included in the sample metadata. Where HLA class I and class II types were available, the types were taken from metadata supplied by the sample provider, not from assay-based typing. The repertoires were released in a freely available public database meant as a resource for research on the immune response to SARS-CoV-2. Deeply sampled blood TCRbeta repertoires from subjects exposed to, actively infected with, or recovered from COVID-19 were included in the dataset. The material from the prospective study consisted of cDNA or gDNA derived from T cells, B-cell-depleted T cells, or PBMCs. The samples were drawn from the first 160 participants of the ongoing ImmuneRACE study and from more than 1,000 subjects provided by 6 global collaborators. What the research found in general, with its limitations: Clinical and demographic metadata were provided uncurated, with the amount varying by source and participant.

Collaborating institutions collected whole blood in K2EDTA tubes following their own protocols. For TCRbeta analysis, collaborators shipped samples in one of three forms: frozen whole blood, isolated PBMCs, or DNA extracted from either of those sample types. The germline V gene provides CDR1 SNHLY and CDR2 FYNNEI. Spanning cysteine to phenylalanine, the CDR3 consists of 15 amino acids. The read is trimmed to its CDR3 DNA, 45 bases read in frame from base 1. The V end loses 2 bases and the J end loses 7 bases, and a stretch of 15 bases separates them. Worth noting for this clone: The specificity of this receptor is unknown. Nothing much larger sits one base from this clone, and base qualities are not available.

TCRbeta CDR3 regions were amplified from genomic DNA using the immunoSEQ Assay, a bias-controlled multiplex PCR. The authors processed their data as follows. The number of nucleated cells in each sample was estimated from the amplification of reference gene primers within the assay. To quantify the absolute abundance of each unique TCRbeta CDR3 rearrangement, sequence reads were collapsed and filtered. For each sample, productive Simpson clonality was calculated as the square root of Simpson's diversity index across productive rearrangements. TCRdb limited this immuneACCESS table to in-frame rearrangements with V and J called. A share of clones is missing; checked studies link under half to unresolved V genes, and the rest is unexplained. Clone size and V and J calls were adopted from that table, with D and trimming inferred from the DNA. Recorded for this sample are 150,000 to 200,000 clones; roughly 85% of them occurred a single time. Roughly 21% of the sample is taken by the ten largest.

The chain uses TRBV2 and TRBJ1-5; tentative D gene TRBD1, with 5 bases matching. The receptor was derived from a man in his sixties with active or convalescent COVID-19. Sequencing was carried out using peripheral blood. The CDR3: CASSETSDRGQPQHF. The DNA sequence reads TGTGCCAGCAGTGAAACGTCTGACCGGGGGCAGCCCCAGCATTTT. With the rest looked up from the reference TRBV2 and TRBJ1-5 genes rather than sequenced, the full variable domain is EPEVTQTPSHQVTQMGQEVILRCVPISNHLYFYWYRQILGQKVEFLVSFYNNEISEKSEIFDDQFSVERPDGSNFTLKIRSTKLEDSAMYFCASSETSDRGQPQHFGDGTRLSIL.